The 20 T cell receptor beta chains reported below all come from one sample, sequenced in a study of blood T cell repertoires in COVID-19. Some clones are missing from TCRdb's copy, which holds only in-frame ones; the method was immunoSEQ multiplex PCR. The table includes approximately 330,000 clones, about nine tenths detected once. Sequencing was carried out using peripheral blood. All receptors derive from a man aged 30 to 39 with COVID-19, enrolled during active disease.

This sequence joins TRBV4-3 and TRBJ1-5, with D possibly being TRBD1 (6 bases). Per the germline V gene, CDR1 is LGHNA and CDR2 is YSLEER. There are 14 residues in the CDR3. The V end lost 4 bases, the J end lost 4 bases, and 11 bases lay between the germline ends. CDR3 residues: CASSPQGGNQPQHF. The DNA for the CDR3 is TGCGCCAGCAGCCCCCAAGGGGGAAATCAGCCCCAGCATTTT.

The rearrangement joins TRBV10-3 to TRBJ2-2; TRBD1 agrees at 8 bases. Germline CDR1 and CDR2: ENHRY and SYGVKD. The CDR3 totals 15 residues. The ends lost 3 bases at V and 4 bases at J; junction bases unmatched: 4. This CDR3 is CAISDRTGPTGELFF. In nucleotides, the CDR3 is TGTGCCATCAGTGACCGGACAGGGCCCACCGGGGAGCTGTTTTTT.

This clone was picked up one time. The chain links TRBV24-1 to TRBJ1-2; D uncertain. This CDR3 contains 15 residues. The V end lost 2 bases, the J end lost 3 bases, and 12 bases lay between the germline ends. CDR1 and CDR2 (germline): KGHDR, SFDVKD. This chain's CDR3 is CATSDSTGDYYGYTF. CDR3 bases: TGTGCCACCAGTGATTCCACCGGCGACTACTATGGCTACACCTTC.

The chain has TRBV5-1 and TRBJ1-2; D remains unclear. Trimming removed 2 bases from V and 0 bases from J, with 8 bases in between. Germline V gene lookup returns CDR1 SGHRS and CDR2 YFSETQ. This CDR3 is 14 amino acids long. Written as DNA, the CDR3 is TGCGCCAGCAGCTTATCCCCGGCTAACTATGGCTACACCTTC. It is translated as CASSLSPANYGYTF.

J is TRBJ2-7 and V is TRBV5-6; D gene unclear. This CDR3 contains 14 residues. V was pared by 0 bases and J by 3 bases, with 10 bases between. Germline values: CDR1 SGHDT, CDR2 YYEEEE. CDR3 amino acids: CASSLVSPYYEQYF. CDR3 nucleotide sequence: TGTGCCAGCAGCTTGGTATCCCCGTACTACGAGCAGTACTTC.

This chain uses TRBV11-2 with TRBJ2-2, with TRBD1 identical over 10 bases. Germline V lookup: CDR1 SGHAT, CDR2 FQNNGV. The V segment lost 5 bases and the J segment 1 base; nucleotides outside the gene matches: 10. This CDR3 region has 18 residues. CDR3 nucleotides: TGTGCCAGCAGCCCTCGGGGGGACAGGGGAGGGAACACCGGGGAGCTGTTTTTT. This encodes CASSPRGDRGGNTGELFF.

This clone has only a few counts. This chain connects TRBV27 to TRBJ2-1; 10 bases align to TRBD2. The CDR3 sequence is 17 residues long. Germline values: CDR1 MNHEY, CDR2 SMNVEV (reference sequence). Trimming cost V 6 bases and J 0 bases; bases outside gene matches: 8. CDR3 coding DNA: TGTGCCAGCAGGAGGTCCCCTAGCGGGGGCTCCTACAATGAGCAGTTCTTC. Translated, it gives CASRRSPSGGSYNEQFF.

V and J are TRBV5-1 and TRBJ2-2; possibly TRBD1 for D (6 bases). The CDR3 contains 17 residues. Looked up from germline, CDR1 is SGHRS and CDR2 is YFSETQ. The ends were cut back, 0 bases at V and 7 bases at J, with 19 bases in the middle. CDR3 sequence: CASSLGTGSHYDGELFF. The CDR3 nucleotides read TGCGCCAGCAGCTTGGGCACAGGGTCGCATTACGACGGGGAGCTGTTTTTT. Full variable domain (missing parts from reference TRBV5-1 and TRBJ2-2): KAGVTQTPRYLIKTRGQQVTLSCSPISGHRSVSWYQQTPGQGLQFLFEYFSETQRNKGNFPGRFSGRQFSNSRSEMNVSTLELGDSALYLCASSLGTGSHYDGELFFGEGSRLTVL.

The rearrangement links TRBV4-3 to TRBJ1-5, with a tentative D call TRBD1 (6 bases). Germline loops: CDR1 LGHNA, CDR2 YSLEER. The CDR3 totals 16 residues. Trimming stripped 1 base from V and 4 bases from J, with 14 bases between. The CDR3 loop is CASSQGWGGPNQPQHF. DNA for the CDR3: TGCGCCAGCAGCCAAGGGTGGGGGGGCCCTAATCAGCCCCAGCATTTT.

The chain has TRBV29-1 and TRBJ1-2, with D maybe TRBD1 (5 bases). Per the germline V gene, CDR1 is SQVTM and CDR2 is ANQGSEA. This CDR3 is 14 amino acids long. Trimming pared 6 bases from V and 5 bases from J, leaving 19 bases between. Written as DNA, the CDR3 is TGCAGCGTCGATCAGGGATTCTCAGCATATGGCTACACCTTC. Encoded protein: CSVDQGFSAYGYTF.

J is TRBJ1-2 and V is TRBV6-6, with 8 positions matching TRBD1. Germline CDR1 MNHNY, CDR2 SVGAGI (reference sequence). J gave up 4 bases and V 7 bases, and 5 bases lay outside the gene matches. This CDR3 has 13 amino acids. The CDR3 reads CASNPQGAYGYTF. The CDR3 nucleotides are TGTGCCAGCAACCCCCAGGGGGCCTATGGCTACACCTTC.

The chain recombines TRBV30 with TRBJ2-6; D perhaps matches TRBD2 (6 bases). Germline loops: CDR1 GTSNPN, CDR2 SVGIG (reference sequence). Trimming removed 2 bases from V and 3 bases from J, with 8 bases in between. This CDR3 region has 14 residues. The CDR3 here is CAWSIGGGANVLTF. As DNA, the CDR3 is TGTGCCTGGAGTATCGGGGGTGGGGCCAACGTCCTGACTTTC. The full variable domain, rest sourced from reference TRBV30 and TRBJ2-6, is SQTIHQWPATLVQPVGSPLSLECTVEGTSNPNLYWYRQAAGRGLQLLFYSVGIGQISSEVPQNLSASRPQDRQFILSSKKLLLSDSGFYLCAWSIGGGANVLTFGAGSRLTVL.

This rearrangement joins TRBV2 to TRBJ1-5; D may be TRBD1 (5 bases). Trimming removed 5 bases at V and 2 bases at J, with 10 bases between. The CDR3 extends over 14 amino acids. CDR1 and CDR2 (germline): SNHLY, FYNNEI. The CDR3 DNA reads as TGTGCCAGCAGTAGACAGATGGGCAATCAGCCCCAGCATTTT. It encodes CASSRQMGNQPQHF. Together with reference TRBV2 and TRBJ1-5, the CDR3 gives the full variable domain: EPEVTQTPSHQVTQMGQEVILRCVPISNHLYFYWYRQILGQKVEFLVSFYNNEISEKSEIFDDQFSVERPDGSNFTLKIRSTKLEDSAMYFCASSRQMGNQPQHFGDGTRLSIL.

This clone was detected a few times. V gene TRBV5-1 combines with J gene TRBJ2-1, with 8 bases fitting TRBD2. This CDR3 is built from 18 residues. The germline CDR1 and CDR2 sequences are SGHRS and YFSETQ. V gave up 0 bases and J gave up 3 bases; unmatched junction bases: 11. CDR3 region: CASSLVPTQLAVYNEQFF. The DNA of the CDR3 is TGCGCCAGCAGCTTGGTTCCAACCCAACTAGCGGTCTACAATGAGCAGTTCTTC.

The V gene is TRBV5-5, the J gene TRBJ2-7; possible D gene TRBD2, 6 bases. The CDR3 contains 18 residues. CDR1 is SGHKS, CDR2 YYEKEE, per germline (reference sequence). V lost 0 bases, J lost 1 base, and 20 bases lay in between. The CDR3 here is CASSLVSPGEVPSYEQYF. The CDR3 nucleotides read TGTGCCAGCAGCTTGGTTTCCCCCGGGGAGGTACCATCCTACGAGCAGTACTTC.

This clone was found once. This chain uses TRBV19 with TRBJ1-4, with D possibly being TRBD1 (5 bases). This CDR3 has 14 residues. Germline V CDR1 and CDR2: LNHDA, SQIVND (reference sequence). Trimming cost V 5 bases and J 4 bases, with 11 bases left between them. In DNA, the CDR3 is TGTGCCAGTAGTGCGACAGCCCGTAATGAAAAACTGTTTTTT. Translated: CASSATARNEKLFF. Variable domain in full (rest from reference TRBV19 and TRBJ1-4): DGGITQSPKYLFRKEGQNVTLSCEQNLNHDAMYWYRQDPGQGLRLIYYSQIVNDFQKGDIAEGYSVSREKKESFPLTVTSAQKNPTAFYLCASSATARNEKLFFGSGTQLSVL.

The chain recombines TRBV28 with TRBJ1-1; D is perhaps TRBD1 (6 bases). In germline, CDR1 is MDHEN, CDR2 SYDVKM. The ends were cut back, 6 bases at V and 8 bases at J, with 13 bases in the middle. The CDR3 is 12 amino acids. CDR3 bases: TGTGCCAGCAGCCCTAGGACAGCGGAAGCTTTCTTT. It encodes CASSPRTAEAFF.

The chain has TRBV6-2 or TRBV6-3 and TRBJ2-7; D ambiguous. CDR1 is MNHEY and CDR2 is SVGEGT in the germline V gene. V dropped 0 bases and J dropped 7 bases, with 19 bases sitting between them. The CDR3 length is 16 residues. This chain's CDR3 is CASSYSRHGHRREQYF. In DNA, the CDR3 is TGTGCCAGCAGTTACTCGAGGCACGGCCACCGTAGGGAGCAGTACTTC.

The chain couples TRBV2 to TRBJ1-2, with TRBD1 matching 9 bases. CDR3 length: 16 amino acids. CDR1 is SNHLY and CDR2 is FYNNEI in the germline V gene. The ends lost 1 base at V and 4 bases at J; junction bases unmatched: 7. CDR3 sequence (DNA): TGTGCCAGCAGTGAAGGGGTGACAGGGGGTCTCTATGGCTACACCTTC. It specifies CASSEGVTGGLYGYTF.

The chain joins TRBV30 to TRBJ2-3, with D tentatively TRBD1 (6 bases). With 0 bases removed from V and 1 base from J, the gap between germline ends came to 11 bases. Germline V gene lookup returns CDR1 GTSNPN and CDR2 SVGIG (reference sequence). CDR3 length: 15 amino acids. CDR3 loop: CAWSVRGGGTDTQYF. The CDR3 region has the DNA TGTGCCTGGAGTGTACGAGGGGGTGGCACAGATACGCAGTATTTT. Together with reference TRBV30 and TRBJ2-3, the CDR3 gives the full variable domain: SQTIHQWPATLVQPVGSPLSLECTVEGTSNPNLYWYRQAAGRGLQLLFYSVGIGQISSEVPQNLSASRPQDRQFILSSKKLLLSDSGFYLCAWSVRGGGTDTQYFGPGTRLTVL.